A selection of T cell receptor beta chains follows, all from one sample in a study of CD8 T cells in Susac syndrome. TCRdb redid the calling of the immunoSEQ multiplex PCR reads with MiXCR, one entry per CDR3 protein. The sample records 50,000 to 60,000 distinct CDR3 sequences, approximately 92% being singletons. The sequenced sample was CD8+ T cells from PBMCs. Receptors were obtained from a human donor in good health. Both conserved end residues are part of each CDR3. The D gene is left open where the match is weak. Only part of the rows carry a size: once, few, many, or a class if the clone is expanded.

j_gene: TRBJ2-7; d_gene: NA; v_gene: TRBV5-6; abundance: NA; CDR3nt: TGTGCCAGCAGCTTCGACTTAGGCGGGGCGAGGTACTTC; CDR3aa: CASSFDLGGARYF
j_gene: TRBJ2-1; d_gene: NA; v_gene: TRBV12-3/TRBV12-4; abundance: NA; CDR3nt: TGTGCCAGCAGGACCGGGTATGCGGCACAGGCAATATTAGGTGCCATGGAGCAGTTCTTC; CDR3aa: CASRTGYAAQAILGAMEQFF
j_gene: TRBJ2-7; d_gene: TRBD2; v_gene: TRBV20-1; abundance: NA; CDR3nt: TGCAGTGCTAGAGAGGGGGTCGGGGGGTACGAGCAGTACTTC; CDR3aa: CSAREGVGGYEQYF
j_gene: TRBJ2-7; d_gene: NA; v_gene: TRBV6-1; abundance: NA; CDR3nt: TGTGCCAGCAGTGAAGGAGGGGCGGAGGAGCAGTACTTC; CDR3aa: CASSEGGAEEQYF
j_gene: TRBJ1-1; d_gene: TRBD1; v_gene: TRBV19; abundance: NA; CDR3nt: TGTGCCAGTAGTCCAAAGACGGACAGGGTGGGCACTGAAGCTTTCTTT; CDR3aa: CASSPKTDRVGTEAFF
j_gene: TRBJ1-2; d_gene: NA; v_gene: TRBV6-5; abundance: NA; CDR3nt: TGTGCCAGCAGTTCTCTTGGGGGCGATGGCTACACCTTC; CDR3aa: CASSSLGGDGYTF
j_gene: TRBJ1-6; d_gene: NA; v_gene: TRBV5-1; abundance: NA; CDR3nt: TGCGCCAGCAGCTTGGATTTGGACCCAACTTCACCCCTCCACTTT; CDR3aa: CASSLDLDPTSPLHF
j_gene: TRBJ1-2; d_gene: TRBD1; v_gene: TRBV2; abundance: once; CDR3nt: TGTGCCAGCAGTTCAGGAGGGGGCCATGGCTACACCTTC; CDR3aa: CASSSGGGHGYTF
j_gene: TRBJ2-7; d_gene: TRBD2; v_gene: TRBV30; abundance: NA; CDR3nt: TGTGCCTGGAGTGTTCGCGGGGGAGGAGACGAGCAGTACTTC; CDR3aa: CAWSVRGGGDEQYF
j_gene: TRBJ1-5; d_gene: NA; v_gene: TRBV12-3/TRBV12-4; abundance: NA; CDR3nt: TGTGCCAGCAGTTCTGGAGGGTCCCAGCCCCAGCATTTT; CDR3aa: CASSSGGSQPQHF